This is a list of T cell receptor beta chains from one sample in a study of cytomegalovirus exposure and HLA in healthy donors. Some clones are missing from TCRdb's copy, which holds only in-frame ones; the method was immunoSEQ multiplex PCR. The sample has over 95,000 clones; 75% to 80% are singletons. The sequenced material came from PBMCs. The source of these receptors is a middle-aged woman in good health and CMV-seropositive. The CDR3 runs from the conserved cysteine through the conserved F or W. The D gene is left open where the match is weak. Size is omitted from some rows. Given values are once, few, many or a class for expanded clones.

V,D,J,size,CDR3,DNA
TRBV7-8,NA,TRBJ1-1,NA,CASSSPHTANTEAFF,TGTGCCAGCAGCTCCCCTCATACAGCGAACACTGAAGCTTTCTTT
TRBV5-1,NA,TRBJ1-2,NA,CASSLVPGGTYGYTF,TGCGCCAGCAGCTTGGTGCCGGGAGGGACCTATGGCTACACCTTC
TRBV7-3,TRBD1,TRBJ1-2,NA,CASSYRPGQGYGYTF,TGTGCCAGCAGCTACAGACCGGGACAGGGATATGGCTACACCTTC
TRBV30,NA,TRBJ2-2,few,CAWSAERLTGELFF,TGTGCCTGGAGTGCTGAGAGACTCACCGGGGAGCTGTTTTTT
TRBV6-5,NA,TRBJ2-2,NA,CASSYLGASGELFF,TGTGCCAGCAGTTACCTGGGGGCTAGCGGGGAGCTGTTTTTT
TRBV9,TRBD1,TRBJ1-6,NA,CASSVGTGESPLHF,TGTGCCAGCAGCGTAGGAACAGGGGAATCACCCCTCCACTTT
TRBV11-2,NA,TRBJ1-2,few,CASSTLRGADGYTF,TGTGCCAGCAGCACGCTCAGGGGCGCGGATGGCTACACCTTC
TRBV7-9,NA,TRBJ1-1,NA,CASSLGWGAEAFF,TGTGCCAGCAGCTTAGGGTGGGGGGCTGAAGCTTTCTTT
TRBV4-2,NA,TRBJ1-1,few,CASSQDSGRAVEAFF,TGTGCCAGCAGCCAAGACTCAGGCAGGGCTGTTGAAGCTTTCTTT
TRBV7-3,TRBD1,TRBJ2-2,NA,CASGPGQGNTGELFF,TGTGCCAGCGGACCGGGACAGGGGAACACCGGGGAGCTGTTTTTT
TRBV18,TRBD1,TRBJ1-4,NA,CASSTGGQGEKLFF,TGTGCCAGCTCAACAGGGGGCCAAGGAGAAAAACTGTTTTTT